This record covers a single T cell receptor (beta chain). Its antigen is unknown. This sample is drawn from a study of identical twins. The CDR3 spans 12 residues. Germline-derived CDR1 and CDR2 are ENHRY and SYGVKD. Trimming shortened V by 0 bases and J by 7 bases, and 4 bases separated the two germline ends. Study-level results: Out-of-frame sharing of TCR alpha in monozygotic twins was underestimated by models.

TCRdb redid the calling of the 5' RACE reads with MiXCR, one entry per CDR3 protein. The sample yields some 1,600,000 distinct CDR3 sequences, around a third seen once. The source material was cord blood. The sequence was collected from a newborn girl in good health. This chain uses TRBV10-3 with TRBJ2-4; D is ambiguous. Here the CDR3 reads CAISESGNIQYF. The CDR3 DNA reads TGTGCCATCAGTGAGTCGGGGAACATTCAGTACTTC.